This TCR beta chain was obtained from a study of T-cell reconstitution after alpha-beta-depleted transplantation in children. A library of TCRbeta sequences, prepared with unique molecular identifiers, was generated. TCRdb fed the PCR reads into MiXCR, producing one record per CDR3 protein. The data contain hundreds of thousands of distinct CDR3 sequences, approximately 15% of them singletons. Germline V lookup: CDR1 SNHLY, CDR2 FYNNEI. The V and J ends lost 4 bases and 6 bases, in that order; junction bases with no gene match: 9. The CDR3 has 15 amino acids. This clonotype turned up a few times. This sequence joins TRBV2 and TRBJ2-1; 7 nucleotides line up with TRBD1. The starting material was PBMCs from the stem cell graft donor, obtained from the stem cell graft. The receptor was derived from a human donor who donated a stem cell graft to a child with acute myeloid leukemia. CDR3 loop: CASSGPRDSGNEQFF. The CDR3 nucleotides are TGTGCCAGCAGTGGGCCTAGGGACAGCGGCAATGAGCAGTTCTTC.